Reported below is one T cell receptor (beta chain). What it binds is unknown. TCRdb keeps only in-frame clones here, not all; method: immunoSEQ multiplex PCR. Among 65,000 or so clones listed, approximately 88% were seen once. This record comes from a study of OX40 agonist ivuxolimab in advanced cancers. V lost 3 bases, J lost 4 bases, and 12 bases lay in between. The CDR3 totals 15 residues. Per germline, CDR1 MRHNA and CDR2 SNTAGT. Broader study findings: A proportion of nonresponders additionally exhibited low normalized T-cell clonal expansion.

This receptor was identified in an adult with an advanced solid tumor such as melanoma, head and neck, liver or kidney cancer. Sequences were derived from CD4+ or CD8+ T cells sorted from blood, sampled in a trial of the OX40 agonist ivuxolimab. The V and J genes are TRBV6-4 and TRBJ1-4; possible D gene TRBD1, 5 bases. CDR3 sequence reads: CASSERGGDNEKLFF. CDR3 nucleotide sequence: TGTGCCAGCAGTGAACGTGGGGGAGATAATGAAAAACTGTTTTTT.